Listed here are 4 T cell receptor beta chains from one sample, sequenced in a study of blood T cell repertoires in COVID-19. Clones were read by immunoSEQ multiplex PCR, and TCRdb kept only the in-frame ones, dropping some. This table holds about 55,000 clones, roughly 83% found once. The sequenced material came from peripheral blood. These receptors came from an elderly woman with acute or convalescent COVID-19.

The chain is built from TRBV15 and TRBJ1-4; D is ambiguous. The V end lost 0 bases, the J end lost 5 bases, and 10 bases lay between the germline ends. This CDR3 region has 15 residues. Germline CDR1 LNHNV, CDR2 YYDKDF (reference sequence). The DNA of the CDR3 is TGTGCCACCAGCAGAGATATCACAGACAATGAAAAACTGTTTTTT. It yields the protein CATSRDITDNEKLFF. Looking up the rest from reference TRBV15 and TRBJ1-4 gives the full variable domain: DAMVIQNPRYQVTQFGKPVTLSCSQTLNHNVMYWYQQKSSQAPKLLFHYYDKDFNNEADTPDNFQSRRPNTSFCFLDIRSPGLGDTAMYLCATSRDITDNEKLFFGSGTQLSVL.

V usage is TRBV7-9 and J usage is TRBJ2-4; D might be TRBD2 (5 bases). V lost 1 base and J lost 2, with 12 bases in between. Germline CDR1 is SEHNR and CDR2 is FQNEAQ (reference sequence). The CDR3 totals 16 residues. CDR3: CASSLGREGPKNIQYF. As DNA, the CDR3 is TGTGCCAGCAGCTTAGGCCGGGAAGGGCCCAAAAACATTCAGTACTTC.

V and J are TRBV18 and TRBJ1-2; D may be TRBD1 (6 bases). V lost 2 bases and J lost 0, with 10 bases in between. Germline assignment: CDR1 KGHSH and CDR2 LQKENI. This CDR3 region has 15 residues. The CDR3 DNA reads TGTGCCAGCTCACCAACGGACAGAGCTAACTATGGCTACACCTTC. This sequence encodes CASSPTDRANYGYTF.

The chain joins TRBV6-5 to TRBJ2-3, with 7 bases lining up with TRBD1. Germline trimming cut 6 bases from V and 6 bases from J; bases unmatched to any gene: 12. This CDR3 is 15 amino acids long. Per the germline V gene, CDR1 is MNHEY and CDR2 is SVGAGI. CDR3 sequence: CASSGDSRRVDTQYF. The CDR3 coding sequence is TGTGCCAGCAGCGGGGACAGCCGAAGGGTTGATACGCAGTATTTT.